These 30 T cell receptor beta chains came from one sample sequenced in a study of naive and memory T cell subsets. Study outcomes and limitations: Possibly reflecting memory cells re-expressing CD45RA, a few larger clonotypes occurred in naive repertoires, especially CD8.

Antigens of these TCRs are unknown. Two oligonucleotides, mixed equimolar, formed the beta constant-region primer covering TRBC1 and TRBC2. The ligated cDNA underwent four PCR rounds using SP2 and nested alpha and beta constant-region primers. TCRdb reprocessed the UMI-ligation and nested PCR reads via MiXCR and lists one record per CDR3 protein. The table records under 150,000 distinct CDR3 sequences, about a fifth of them present only once. Sequencing was done on a sample of naive CD8+ T cells from blood. The source is a human donor in good health.

The CDR3 protein is CASSSLRTSGISYEQYF. The CDR3 DNA reads TGTGCCAGCAGTTCTCTTCGGACTAGCGGGATCTCCTACGAGCAGTACTTC. The V and J genes are TRBV28 and TRBJ2-7; 12 nucleotides agree with TRBD2. The germline gives CDR1 MDHEN, CDR2 SYDVKM. This CDR3 has 17 amino acids. J gave up 0 bases and V 4 bases, and 7 bases lay outside the gene matches.

The chain has TRBV27 and TRBJ1-1; weak D call: TRBD1 (5 bases). This CDR3 has 11 residues. Germline V gene lookup returns CDR1 MNHEY and CDR2 SMNVEV (reference sequence). The V end lost 11 bases, the J end lost 6 bases, and 13 bases lay between the germline ends. Here the CDR3 DNA reads TGTGCCGCAGGCAGGGCAGCTGAAGCTTTCTTT. Translated, it gives CAAGRAAEAFF.

The chain links TRBV2 to TRBJ2-1; 7 nucleotides match TRBD1. This CDR3 comprises 14 residues. V gave up 6 bases and J gave up 5 bases; unmatched junction bases: 7. From germline, CDR1 is SNHLY and CDR2 FYNNEI. The CDR3 here is CASRTGYTDNEQFF. The CDR3 DNA is TGTGCCAGCAGGACAGGGTACACGGACAATGAGCAGTTCTTC.

V is TRBV7-8 and J is TRBJ2-1; no clear D. With 3 bases removed from V and 0 bases from J, the gap between germline ends came to 9 bases. The CDR3 consists of 15 residues. Per germline, CDR1 SGHVS and CDR2 FQNEAQ. CDR3 DNA sequence: TGTGCCAGCAGCTTTCCCTTAAACTCCTACAATGAGCAGTTCTTC. It encodes CASSFPLNSYNEQFF.

The chain uses TRBV29-1 and TRBJ2-7; D may be TRBD1 or TRBD2 (5 bases each). Looked up from germline, CDR1 is SQVTM and CDR2 is ANQGSEA. Trimming cost V 6 bases and J 0 bases, with 15 bases left between them. The CDR3 consists of 14 residues. The CDR3 region is CSVVSGTVSYEQYF. Written as DNA, the CDR3 is TGCAGCGTGGTATCCGGGACGGTCTCCTACGAGCAGTACTTC.

V is TRBV28 and J is TRBJ2-1; a possible D gene is TRBD1 (6 bases). From germline, CDR1 is MDHEN and CDR2 SYDVKM. The CDR3 consists of 13 residues. V was cut by 5 bases and J by 8 bases, with 13 bases left in between. CDR3 sequence: CASSPYPGDEQFF. In nucleotides, the CDR3 is TGTGCCAGCAGTCCCTATCCAGGGGATGAGCAGTTCTTC.

V usage is TRBV11-1 and J usage is TRBJ2-2, with D tentatively TRBD1 (6 bases). V dropped 2 bases and J dropped 2 bases, with 12 bases sitting between them. The CDR3 extends over 16 amino acids. Looked up from germline, CDR1 is SGHAT and CDR2 is FQDESV (reference sequence). The CDR3 sequence: CASSLQGSLNTGELFF. The CDR3 DNA reads as TGTGCCAGCAGCTTACAGGGGTCTTTAAACACCGGGGAGCTGTTTTTT.

This clonotype was detected only a few times. The chain employs TRBV4-1 and TRBJ1-5; D possibly corresponds to TRBD1 (5 bases). The CDR3 has 17 residues. Germline values: CDR1 MGHRA, CDR2 YSYEKL. V dropped 0 bases and J dropped 0 bases, with 12 bases sitting between them. CDR3 amino acids: CASSQDPGPYSNQPQHF. In DNA, the CDR3 is TGCGCCAGCAGCCAAGATCCAGGGCCCTATAGCAATCAGCCCCAGCATTTT.

V usage is TRBV29-1 and J usage is TRBJ1-3; 9 nucleotides agree with TRBD1. The CDR3 contains 17 residues. CDR1 and CDR2 (germline): SQVTM, ANQGSEA. Trimming cost V 2 bases and J 1 base; bases outside gene matches: 9. DNA for the CDR3: TGCAGCGTTGAAAGTTGGGACAGGGCAGAATCTGGAAACACCATATATTTT. This codes for CSVESWDRAESGNTIYF.

This clonotype was seen more than once but under ten times. In DNA, the CDR3 is TGTGCCATCAGTGAGTCGGCCGGGAGGGCCCCAGATACGCAGTATTTT. Its translation: CAISESAGRAPDTQYF. The chain links TRBV10-3 to TRBJ2-3; the match to TRBD2 covers 8 bases. The V gene end was trimmed by 0 bases and the J gene end by 4 bases; junction bases not matched to a gene: 6. The CDR3 spans 16 residues. CDR1 is ENHRY, CDR2 SYGVKD, per germline.

This clonotype was recorded a few times. V usage is TRBV7-6 and J usage is TRBJ2-1; D is ambiguous. Germline lookup yields CDR1 SGHVS and CDR2 FNYEAQ. The CDR3 covers 13 residues. Trimming took 2 bases from V and 4 from J, leaving 6 bases between them. CDR3 in amino acids: CASSLPLYNEQFF. The CDR3 DNA is TGTGCCAGCAGCTTACCTCTTTACAATGAGCAGTTCTTC. The full variable domain, in which reference TRBV7-6 and TRBJ2-1 provide the parts outside the CDR3, is GAGVSQSPRYKVTKRGQDVALRCDPISGHVSLYWYRQALGQGPEFLTYFNYEAQQDKSGLPNDRFSAERPEGSISTLTIQRTEQRDSAMYRCASSLPLYNEQFFGPGTRLTVL.

This clonotype appeared a few times. The chain is built from TRBV2 and TRBJ1-2; 7 nucleotides line up with TRBD1. The CDR3 has 14 residues. Germline V gives CDR1 SNHLY, CDR2 FYNNEI. With 8 bases clipped from V and 2 bases from J, the junction kept 8 bases outside the gene matches. The CDR3: CASFRDSLNYGYTF. DNA for the CDR3: TGTGCCAGCTTCCGGGACAGTTTGAACTATGGCTACACCTTC.

This clonotype was seen only a few times. The chain couples TRBV28 to TRBJ2-1; 11 bases agree with TRBD2. After removal of 5 bases from V and 6 bases from J, the junction contained 9 bases not matched to a gene. Looked up from germline, CDR1 is MDHEN and CDR2 is SYDVKM. CDR3 length: 16 amino acids. The CDR3 loop reads CASSQAGTSGFNEQFF. In DNA form, the CDR3 reads TGTGCCAGCAGTCAGGCCGGGACTAGCGGTTTCAATGAGCAGTTCTTC.

The V call is TRBV9, the J call TRBJ2-3, with 7 positions matching TRBD1. The CDR3 is 15 amino acids. Germline lookup yields CDR1 SGDLS and CDR2 YYNGEE. The V segment lost 1 base and the J segment 2 bases; nucleotides outside the gene matches: 4. CDR3 region: CASSVRQGDTDTQYF. The CDR3 DNA sequence: TGTGCCAGCAGCGTACGCCAGGGGGACACAGATACGCAGTATTTT.

CDR3 protein: CASRPTGFHEQYF. The CDR3, as DNA: TGTGCCAGCAGACCGACAGGGTTCCACGAGCAGTACTTC. This sequence joins TRBV28 and TRBJ2-7, with TRBD1 identical over 7 bases. The V and J ends lost 6 bases and 5 bases, in that order; junction bases with no gene match: 7. The CDR3 sequence is 13 residues long. The germline V gene encodes CDR1 MDHEN and CDR2 SYDVKM.

The V gene is TRBV6-4, the J gene TRBJ1-4; the D gene is possibly TRBD1 (5 bases). V gave up 6 bases and J gave up 8 bases, with 16 bases separating them. The CDR3 loop spans 14 amino acids. The germline V gene has CDR1 MRHNA and CDR2 SNTAGT. CDR3 bases: TGTGCCAGCAGCGAGGGAGGGGACGGAGAAAAACTGTTTTTT. Its translation: CASSEGGDGEKLFF.

The chain couples TRBV12-3 or TRBV12-4 to TRBJ1-4; D might be TRBD1 (5 bases). The CDR3 runs 16 residues. The V end was cut by 3 bases, the J end by 5 bases, with 16 bases between. In DNA form, the CDR3 reads TGTGCCAGCAGTTTGTGGGGCGGTGCAGAGAATGAAAAACTGTTTTTT. Translation: CASSLWGGAENEKLFF.

V usage is TRBV9 and J usage is TRBJ2-1; the match to TRBD1 covers 9 bases. After removal of 0 bases from V and 5 bases from J, the junction contained 6 bases not matched to a gene. There are 16 residues in the CDR3. The germline V gene has CDR1 SGDLS and CDR2 YYNGEE. The CDR3 region has the DNA TGTGCCAGCAGCGTAGCTAGGGACAGGGTCAACAATGAGCAGTTCTTC. Amino acids: CASSVARDRVNNEQFF.

This chain connects TRBV29-1 to TRBJ1-1; TRBD1 is a possible D gene (6 bases). The V end lost 6 bases, the J end lost 0 bases, and 14 bases lay between the germline ends. Germline V gene data show CDR1 as SQVTM and CDR2 as ANQGSEA. The CDR3 contains 14 residues. The CDR3 reads CSVGGQLMNTEAFF. CDR3 sequence (DNA): TGCAGCGTGGGAGGACAGCTCATGAACACTGAAGCTTTCTTT.

The chain is built from TRBV2 and TRBJ2-1; TRBD2 matches at 13 bases. J gave up 8 bases and V 2 bases, and 12 bases lay outside the gene matches. The germline CDR1 and CDR2 sequences are SNHLY and FYNNEI. CDR3 length: 18 amino acids. The CDR3 sequence: CASSEMGGLAGVGDEQFF. The CDR3 nucleotides are TGTGCCAGCAGTGAAATGGGAGGACTAGCGGGAGTTGGCGATGAGCAGTTCTTC.

This clonotype has a count of ten or more. The V call is TRBV9, the J call TRBJ2-5, with D perhaps TRBD1 (6 bases). V lost 2 bases and J 1 base, leaving 9 bases between the germline ends. Looked up from germline, CDR1 is SGDLS and CDR2 is YYNGEE. There are 14 residues in the CDR3. CDR3 coding DNA: TGTGCCAGCAGCGTCGGGACAAGCCAAGAGACCCAGTACTTC. Translating gives CASSVGTSQETQYF.

This clonotype was found a few times. The CDR3 spells CATRGGALNEQFF. The CDR3 DNA reads TGTGCCACCAGGGGGGGAGCCCTCAATGAGCAGTTCTTC. The chain employs TRBV28 and TRBJ2-1; D is tentatively TRBD1 or TRBD2 (7 bases each). This CDR3 has 13 residues. V was trimmed by 10 bases and J by 6 bases, leaving 16 bases between them. Per germline, CDR1 MDHEN and CDR2 SYDVKM.

Ten or more counts support this clonotype. The chain employs TRBV28 and TRBJ1-1; D unresolved. CDR1 is MDHEN, CDR2 SYDVKM, per germline. The CDR3 runs to 12 residues. V lost 7 bases and J 5 bases, leaving 11 bases between the germline ends. The CDR3, as DNA: TGTGCCAGCACCTCCGTCCGGACTGAAGCTTTCTTT. It is translated as CASTSVRTEAFF.

The chain carries TRBV29-1 and TRBJ2-7, with D possibly TRBD1 on 5 matching bases. Trimming took 7 bases from V and 3 from J, leaving 16 bases between them. The CDR3 contains 13 residues. Germline CDR1 and CDR2: SQVTM and ANQGSEA. CDR3: CSAEVTDDYEQYF. Here the CDR3 DNA reads TGCAGCGCCGAAGTGACAGACGACTACGAGCAGTACTTC.

V usage is TRBV4-1 and J usage is TRBJ2-1; D gene ambiguous. CDR3 length equals 11 residues. Trimming removed 0 bases at V and 10 bases at J, with 4 bases between. In germline, CDR1 is MGHRA, CDR2 YSYEKL. CDR3 in amino acids: CASSQDEEQFF. Written as DNA, the CDR3 is TGCGCCAGCAGCCAAGATGAAGAGCAGTTCTTC.

A few counts support this clonotype. This sequence joins TRBV10-2 and TRBJ2-1; 11 bases match TRBD2. The CDR3 spans 14 residues. Germline values: CDR1 WSHSY, CDR2 SAAADI. V gave up 10 bases and J gave up 9 bases; unmatched junction bases: 11. Written as DNA, the CDR3 is TGCGCCATTCAGTCGGGACTAGCGGCGGGTGAGCAGTTCTTC. Amino acid sequence: CAIQSGLAAGEQFF.

As DNA, the CDR3 is TGTGCCAGCAGTTTTGGGGCCGGCACTGAAGCTTTCTTT. Its translation is CASSFGAGTEAFF. The chain joins TRBV28 to TRBJ1-1, with D tentatively TRBD1 (5 bases). Germline V lookup: CDR1 MDHEN, CDR2 SYDVKM. The CDR3 totals 13 residues. Trimming stripped 3 bases from V and 4 bases from J, with 9 bases between. The variable domain in full, completed from reference TRBV28 and TRBJ1-1, reads DVKVTQSSRYLVKRTGEKVFLECVQDMDHENMFWYRQDPGLGLRLIYFSYDVKMKEKGDIPEGYSVSREKKERFSLILESASTNQTSMYLCASSFGAGTEAFFGQGTRLTVV.

The table lists this clonotype with a few counts. V gene TRBV5-1 combines with J gene TRBJ2-7; a possible D gene is TRBD1 (6 bases). V dropped 0 bases and J dropped 2 bases, with 15 bases sitting between them. Looked up from germline, CDR1 is SGHRS and CDR2 is YFSETQ. CDR3 length equals 16 residues. The CDR3 DNA reads as TGCGCCAGCAGCTTGGTGGGTGACAGGCCCACCTACGAGCAGTACTTC. Translating gives CASSLVGDRPTYEQYF.

The table lists this clonotype with a few counts. V usage is TRBV14 and J usage is TRBJ2-1, with D possibly matching TRBD2 (6 bases). The length of the CDR3 is 13 residues. Deletions cut 0 bases from V and 10 bases from J, with 10 bases between. Germline-derived CDR1 and CDR2 are SGHDN and FVKESK. The CDR3 nucleotides read TGTGCCAGCAGCCAAGATTGGGGAGGCGAGCAGTTCTTC. It codes for CASSQDWGGEQFF.

In this sample, this clonotype turned up a few times. In DNA, the CDR3 is TGTGCCAGCAGCGAGACCTATAGCAATCAGCCCCAGCATTTT. As protein: CASSETYSNQPQHF. The chain combines TRBV7-9 with TRBJ1-5; unclear D gene. Trimming took off 5 bases at V and 0 bases at J, with 8 bases between the two ends. CDR1 is SEHNR and CDR2 is FQNEAQ in the germline V gene (reference sequence). This CDR3 region has 14 residues.